There are many counts of the clone carrying this TCR beta chain. This entry comes from a study of Graves' ophthalmopathy and Graves' hyperthyroidism. Transcripts of RNA were the source for amplifying TCR beta CDR3 regions. RT-PCR in the first round used HTBI primers; a second-round multiplex PCR followed. TCRdb used MiXCR to reprocess the multiplex PCR reads, holding one entry per CDR3 protein. The sample has roughly 500,000 distinct CDR3 sequences, approximately 15% seen once. With 4 bases clipped from V and 0 bases from J, the junction kept 1 base outside the gene matches. The CDR3 has 14 residues. Germline values: CDR1 MDHEN, CDR2 SYDVKM. The diagnosis was founded upon clinical symptoms, serum thyroxine, TRAb, thyroid ultrasound and orbital computed tomography.

The origin of this receptor is a woman aged 25-40 years with Graves' ophthalmopathy. V and J are TRBV28 and TRBJ1-1, with TRBD1 matching over 8 bases. Material: blood. The CDR3 region has the DNA TGTGCCAGCAGTTCAGGGGGCATGAACACTGAAGCTTTCTTT. Residues: CASSSGGMNTEAFF.